This passage covers 6 T cell receptor beta chains from one sample sequenced in a study of T cell repertoires in cytomegalovirus infection (dated by TCRdb to the late 2010s). The data were produced on an Illumina HiSeq 1500. Using fastp at Q25 and MiXCR, TCRdb reprocessed the public reads and kept productive beta chains. Entries are consolidated by CDR3 protein sequence, retaining the most common genes and DNA. This sample holds hundreds of thousands of distinct CDR3 sequences; about 44% were observed only once. Around 45% of the sample comes from the top ten. The treatment or condition label, read with the paper, signifies: in vitro stimulation with specific CMV peptide epitopes to enrich CMV-specific T cells. No antigen has been assigned to these receptors. Sequencing used cultured PBMCs, obtained from culture after CMV antigen stimulation. The receptors originated from a human donor in good health (CMV status not recorded). Some clones in this sample may be carry-over from other donors' samples.

The chain carries TRBV7-9 and TRBJ2-5; 8 bases line up with TRBD1. The length of the CDR3 is 15 residues. V was pared by 2 bases and J by 2 bases, with 4 bases of the junction left unmatched. The germline CDR1 and CDR2 sequences are SEHNR and FQNEAQ (reference sequence). This CDR3 is CASSLTGQGQETQYF. In nucleotides, the CDR3 is TGTGCCAGCAGCTTAACCGGACAGGGTCAAGAGACCCAGTACTTC. Variable domain in full (rest from reference TRBV7-9 and TRBJ2-5): DTGVSQNPRHKITKRGQNVTFRCDPISEHNRLYWYRQTLGQGPEFLTYFQNEAQLEKSRLLSDRFSAERPKGSFSTLEIQRTEQGDSAMYLCASSLTGQGQETQYFGPGTRLLVL.

The chain employs TRBV7-8 and TRBJ2-3; 13 bases fit TRBD2. This CDR3 is built from 18 residues. Germline CDR1 is SGHVS and CDR2 is FQNEAQ. Germline trimming cut 5 bases from V and 2 bases from J; bases unmatched to any gene: 10. The CDR3 DNA reads as TGTGCCAGCAGCCCGGAGACTAGCGGGGGGCCTTCCACAGATACGCAGTATTTT. Its protein is CASSPETSGGPSTDTQYF.

This clonotype showed up many times. V and J are TRBV7-2 and TRBJ2-5, with 11 positions matching TRBD2. Germline V gene sequence: CDR1 SGHTA, CDR2 FQGNSA. The CDR3 contains 17 residues. V dropped 5 bases and J dropped 9; count of bases not matched to a gene: 17. This CDR3 is CASSPSALAGASRAQYF. The CDR3, as DNA: TGTGCCAGCAGCCCGAGCGCACTAGCGGGGGCCTCCAGGGCCCAGTACTTC.

This clonotype showed up just once. The chain uses TRBV20-1 and TRBJ2-2; 9 bases fit TRBD1. The CDR3 consists of 17 residues. Germline CDR1 reads DFQATT; CDR2 reads SNEGSKA (reference sequence). Unmatched junction bases numbered 7, after V lost 0 bases and J lost 2 bases. The CDR3 DNA is TGCAGTGCTAGAGATCCCGGGACAGGGACTAACACCGGGGAGCTGTTTTTT. It translates to CSARDPGTGTNTGELFF.

The chain links TRBV2 to TRBJ2-3; the match to TRBD2 covers 8 bases. The V gene end was trimmed by 7 bases and the J gene end by 2 bases; junction bases not matched to a gene: 8. The CDR3 is 15 amino acids. Per the germline V gene, CDR1 is SNHLY and CDR2 is FYNNEI. This CDR3 is CASISSGGSTDTQYF. The DNA of the CDR3 is TGTGCCAGCATATCGTCGGGGGGGTCCACAGATACGCAGTATTTT.

This clonotype was counted a single time. V is TRBV2 and J is TRBJ2-7, with TRBD1 matching 9 bases. Germline V gene lookup returns CDR1 SNHLY and CDR2 FYNNEI. The V and J ends lost 8 bases and 1 base, in that order; junction bases with no gene match: 0. The CDR3 has 12 amino acids. The CDR3 spells CASGTGSYEQYF. The CDR3 DNA sequence: TGTGCCAGCGGGACAGGGTCCTACGAGCAGTACTTC.